This is a list of T cell receptor beta chains from one sample in a study of T-cell reconstitution after alpha-beta-depleted transplantation in children. In TCRdb, the PCR reads were re-called with MiXCR into one record per CDR3 protein. The table shows about 590,000 distinct CDR3 sequences, with over 10% occurring only once. Sequencing used PBMCs, mostly from graft donor cells, obtained 360 days after TCRalphabeta/CD19-depleted stem cell transplant. The receptor set was obtained from a male patient aged 10-17 years who had a stem cell transplant for acute myeloid leukemia, so the T cells may come from the graft donor. The CDR3 runs from the conserved cysteine through the conserved F or W. Fields, in order: V gene, D gene, clone size, J gene, CDR3 DNA, CDR3 protein. D genes are given only for firm matches. Clone sizes are given selectively: once, few, many, or a class where the clone is expanded.

TRBV7-9,.,.,TRBJ2-2,TGTGCCAGCAGCTTTCCTCTGAGGGGTTCGAACACCGGGGAGCTGTTTTTT,CASSFPLRGSNTGELFF
TRBV18,.,few,TRBJ2-3,TGTGCCAGCTCACCGCGACTAGGAGACGGGGATACGCAGTATTTT,CASSPRLGDGDTQYF
TRBV4-1,TRBD1,.,TRBJ2-4,TGCGCCAGCAGCGTTACAGGGGTAGCCAAAAACATTCAGTACTTC,CASSVTGVAKNIQYF
TRBV2,.,few,TRBJ2-1,TGTGCCAGCAGTTGGGGAGACCCAAGGGGTTACAATGAGCAGTTCTTC,CASSWGDPRGYNEQFF
TRBV6-5,.,.,TRBJ2-5,TGTGCCAGCAGTTACTCGTTAATCAGCGCCCGGGGGGAGACCCAGTACTTC,CASSYSLISARGETQYF
TRBV7-3,.,many,TRBJ2-1,TGTGCCAGCAGCCCGAGGACCCTTCCGTACAATGAGCAGTTCTTC,CASSPRTLPYNEQFF
TRBV14,TRBD2,.,TRBJ2-7,TGTGCCAGCAGCCAAGGGGACATTGGGACTAGCGGGAGCCGTATTAGCTACGAGCAGTACTTC,CASSQGDIGTSGSRISYEQYF
TRBV4-3,.,.,TRBJ2-3,TGCGCCAGCAGCCGAAGGGGAGGAGGGCCCACAGATACGCAGTATTTT,CASSRRGGGPTDTQYF
TRBV20-1,.,.,TRBJ2-3,TGCAGTGCCTCCGTGGGGGACCACACAGATACGCAGTATTTT,CSASVGDHTDTQYF
TRBV12-3/TRBV12-4,.,few,TRBJ2-2,TGTGCCAGCAGTTTAACAAACTTGGGGCCCGGGGAGCTGTTTTTT,CASSLTNLGPGELFF
TRBV29-1,TRBD2,.,TRBJ2-1,TGCAGCGTCCTCAGGGGGACTAGCGGGAGGAATGAGCAGTTCTTC,CSVLRGTSGRNEQFF
TRBV15,TRBD2,many,TRBJ2-1,TGTGCCACCAGCAGAGATTTCGGGGGGGACGGCCTCGGCAATGAGCAGTTCTTC,CATSRDFGGDGLGNEQFF
TRBV18,.,.,TRBJ1-5,TGTGCCAGCTCCCTCTCGTGGGCAGGCGAGCCCCAGCATTTT,CASSLSWAGEPQHF